This T cell receptor (beta chain) derives from a study of beta chain features in type 1 diabetes. Study-wide context: On cell yields, gender and age, patients and healthy donors were similar.

Germline assignment: CDR1 SGHAT and CDR2 FQNNGV. This CDR3 has 11 amino acids. V was clipped by 5 bases and J by 8 bases, with 8 bases between them. The isolated RNA, all of it, was reverse transcribed, so expressed TCRB transcripts were what got sequenced. TCRdb keeps only in-frame clones here, not all; method: immunoSEQ multiplex PCR. The table lists some 900,000 clones, under 20% of them singletons. The chain carries TRBV11-2 and TRBJ2-3; the D gene is possibly TRBD1 (5 bases). The specimen sequenced was naive CD4+ T cells from blood. This clonotype was obtained from a woman between 18 and 29 years old in good health. The CDR3 bases are TGTGCCAGCAGCCCAAGGGGTACGCAGTATTTT. It codes for CASSPRGTQYF.